The next 24 T cell receptor beta chains were all read from a single sample in a study of T-cell memory formation after mild COVID-19. TCRdb called the 5' RACE reads again in MiXCR, with one record for every CDR3 protein. Of hundreds of thousands of distinct CDR3 sequences in the sample, roughly 23% are singletons; the top ten hold around 12%. The specimen was PBMCs or a T cell subset sorted from them (not recorded which). The receptors come from an adult woman who had mild COVID-19 (a few samples of this study predate the infection). Cell type and time point are not known.

The chain carries TRBV4-1 and TRBJ2-2; D may be TRBD1 or TRBD2 (5 bases each). CDR3 length: 17 amino acids. Trimming pared 0 bases from V and 3 bases from J, leaving 14 bases between. Germline lookup yields CDR1 MGHRA and CDR2 YSYEKL. CDR3 region: CASSQDTGLLDTGELFF. The CDR3, as DNA: TGCGCCAGCAGCCAAGACACGGGGCTACTGGACACCGGGGAGCTGTTTTTT.

This clonotype was seen a few times. The V call is TRBV4-3, the J call TRBJ1-2; D may be TRBD1 (6 bases). The germline V and J ends were trimmed by 1 base and 4 bases, with 13 bases remaining between them. The length of the CDR3 is 15 residues. Germline V CDR1 and CDR2: LGHNA, YSLEER. The CDR3 sequence: CASSQAAGEGYGYTF. The CDR3 DNA follows: TGCGCCAGCAGCCAAGCGGCAGGGGAGGGCTATGGCTACACCTTC.

This clonotype turned up a few times. This chain uses TRBV30 with TRBJ2-1, with 7 bases aligning to TRBD2. CDR3 length: 14 residues. V lost 0 bases to trimming and J lost 3 bases; unmatched junction nucleotides: 2. Germline CDR1 is GTSNPN and CDR2 is SVGIG (reference sequence). CDR3 sequence: CAWSVSSGYNEQFF. In DNA, the CDR3 is TGTGCCTGGAGTGTCTCTAGCGGCTACAATGAGCAGTTCTTC.

This chain connects TRBV7-9 to TRBJ1-2; TRBD1 might be the D (6 bases). This CDR3 comprises 15 residues. CDR1 is SEHNR and CDR2 is FQNEAQ in the germline V gene (reference sequence). The V end lost 5 bases, the J end lost 6 bases, and 19 bases lay between the germline ends. The CDR3 loop is CASSLLGPGEHGYTF. As DNA, the CDR3 is TGTGCCAGCAGCCTACTTGGTCCAGGGGAGCATGGCTACACCTTC.

The rearrangement links TRBV10-3 to TRBJ2-7, with 7 bases identical to TRBD1. Germline loops: CDR1 ENHRY, CDR2 SYGVKD. V was clipped by 3 bases and J by 5 bases; unmatched bases: 13. The CDR3 loop spans 16 amino acids. CDR3 coding DNA: TGTGCCATCAGTGATTATGAGGGGGCAGTATTCGACGAGCAGTACTTC. Translating it yields CAISDYEGAVFDEQYF.

This chain joins TRBV9 and TRBJ2-7, with 9 bases that match TRBD2. V shed 3 bases, J shed 6 bases, and the junction held 13 bases outside the gene matches. This CDR3 has 16 amino acids. Germline V gene data show CDR1 as SGDLS and CDR2 as YYNGEE. CDR3 region: CASSAGAGTSFSEQYF. The CDR3 nucleotides are TGTGCCAGCAGCGCAGGCGCCGGGACTAGCTTTAGCGAGCAGTACTTC.

J is TRBJ2-7 and V is TRBV3-1; D might be TRBD2 (5 bases). Trimming pared 4 bases from V and 4 bases from J, leaving 14 bases between. The germline CDR1 and CDR2 sequences are LGHDT and YNNKEL (reference sequence). The CDR3 is 14 amino acids. In nucleotides, the CDR3 is TGTGCCAGCAGCCGTCGTGAGGGTGGTTACGAGCAGTACTTC. Protein product: CASSRREGGYEQYF.

This clonotype came up a few times. The CDR3: CASSQVGTGGGNEQFF. The CDR3 DNA reads TGCGCCAGCAGCCAAGTCGGGACAGGGGGAGGGAATGAGCAGTTCTTC. The rearrangement uses TRBV4-3 and TRBJ2-1, with 11 bases identical to TRBD1. Per the germline V gene, CDR1 is LGHNA and CDR2 is YSLEER. This CDR3 contains 16 residues. V shed 1 base, J shed 7 bases, and the junction held 6 bases outside the gene matches.

This clonotype showed up just a few times. The chain is built from TRBV20-1 and TRBJ2-5, with D unclear. The germline V gene has CDR1 DFQATT and CDR2 SNEGSKA (reference sequence). V was clipped by 6 bases and J by 3 bases, with 11 bases between them. This CDR3 comprises 12 residues. For the CDR3, the DNA is TGCAGTGCGTGGGTGCGGAAAGAGACCCAGTACTTC. Translating it yields CSAWVRKETQYF.

The rearrangement joins TRBV2 to TRBJ1-3, with D hard to call. The V end was cut by 1 base, the J end by 2 bases, with 9 bases between. The CDR3 runs to 15 residues. The V gene's germline CDR1 is SNHLY and CDR2 FYNNEI. CDR3: CASSEEAATGNTIYF. The CDR3 nucleotides are TGTGCCAGCAGTGAAGAGGCTGCAACTGGAAACACCATATATTTT.

The chain combines TRBV29-1 with TRBJ2-7; D gene uncertain. Germline-derived CDR1 and CDR2 are SQVTM and ANQGSEA. This CDR3 has 11 amino acids. Trimming shortened V by 3 bases and J by 6 bases, and 9 bases separated the two germline ends. The CDR3 loop reads CSVDGPGEQYF. CDR3 nucleotides: TGCAGCGTTGACGGCCCCGGCGAGCAGTACTTC.

The J gene is TRBJ1-1, the V gene TRBV6-6; 7 bases agree with TRBD1. The V segment lost 5 bases and the J segment 2 bases; nucleotides outside the gene matches: 5. The CDR3 consists of 14 residues. Per germline, CDR1 MNHNY and CDR2 SVGAGI (reference sequence). DNA for the CDR3: TGTGCCAGCAGTACCAACAGGGGAAACACTGAAGCTTTCTTT. Translation gives CASSTNRGNTEAFF.

CDR3 amino acids: CSVGSSDIRYEQYF. CDR3 in DNA: TGCAGCGTTGGTTCGTCCGATATTAGGTACGAGCAGTACTTC. V usage is TRBV29-1 and J usage is TRBJ2-7; D remains ambiguous. V was clipped by 4 bases and J by 4 bases, with 17 bases between them. Per germline, CDR1 SQVTM and CDR2 ANQGSEA. This CDR3 has 14 residues.

This clonotype has more than one count but fewer than ten. The chain is built from TRBV7-3 and TRBJ1-1, with 7 bases aligning to TRBD1. Germline CDR1 and CDR2: SGHTA and FQGTGA. This CDR3 is 13 amino acids long. After removal of 4 bases from V and 7 bases from J, the junction contained 6 bases not matched to a gene. CDR3 in amino acids: CASSSGQAGEAFF. CDR3 bases: TGTGCCAGCAGCTCCGGACAGGCCGGTGAAGCTTTCTTT.

V gene TRBV2 combines with J gene TRBJ2-7; unclear D gene. The V end lost 0 bases, the J end lost 4 bases, and 7 bases lay between the germline ends. The germline gives CDR1 SNHLY, CDR2 FYNNEI. This CDR3 comprises 13 residues. The CDR3 spells CASSEAPQYEQYF. In DNA, the CDR3 is TGTGCCAGCAGTGAAGCCCCCCAGTACGAGCAGTACTTC.

CDR3 sequence reads: CASSVQTSGINNEQFF. The CDR3 DNA sequence: TGTGCCAGCAGCGTACAAACTAGCGGGATTAACAATGAGCAGTTCTTC. The chain recombines TRBV9 with TRBJ2-1, with TRBD2 identical over 10 bases. The CDR3 runs to 16 residues. Trimming took 1 base from V and 5 from J; bases not matched to a gene: 6. Germline-derived CDR1 and CDR2 are SGDLS and YYNGEE.

The rearrangement joins TRBV9 to TRBJ2-1; D uncertain. Trimming removed 4 bases at V and 4 bases at J, with 9 bases between. Germline V lookup: CDR1 SGDLS, CDR2 YYNGEE. CDR3 length: 13 amino acids. In DNA form, the CDR3 reads TGTGCCAGCAGCCGGAGACAATACAATGAGCAGTTCTTC. Encoded protein: CASSRRQYNEQFF. Using reference TRBV9 and TRBJ2-1 for the parts outside the CDR3, the full variable domain is DSGVTQTPKHLITATGQRVTLRCSPRSGDLSVYWYQQSLDQGLQFLIQYYNGEERAKGNILERFSAQQFPDLHSELNLSSLELGDSALYFCASSRRQYNEQFFGPGTRLTVL.

The chain carries TRBV7-9 and TRBJ1-3; weak D call: TRBD1 (5 bases). The CDR3 runs to 14 residues. CDR1 SEHNR and CDR2 FQNEAQ come from the germline V gene (reference sequence). Trimming removed 5 bases at V and 0 bases at J, with 8 bases between. The CDR3 loop is CASSGATSGNTIYF. The CDR3 nucleotides read TGTGCCAGCAGCGGGGCTACCTCTGGAAACACCATATATTTT.

This clonotype was detected a few times. The CDR3 nucleotides are TGCGCCAGCAGCCAAGATTCCGGCTTAGGAGGAAACACCATATATTTT. Translation: CASSQDSGLGGNTIYF. The rearrangement joins TRBV4-1 to TRBJ1-3; the D is unclear. Deletions cut 0 bases from V and 4 bases from J, with 13 bases between. The CDR3 loop spans 16 amino acids. CDR1 is MGHRA and CDR2 is YSYEKL in the germline V gene.

The V and J genes are TRBV12-3 or TRBV12-4 and TRBJ1-3; no definite D call. V dropped 6 bases and J dropped 8 bases, with 17 bases sitting between them. The CDR3 has 14 amino acids. The CDR3 region is CASSRGPTKDTIYF. As DNA, the CDR3 is TGTGCCAGCAGCCGGGGTCCGACCAAGGACACCATATATTTT.

The rearrangement joins TRBV12-3 or TRBV12-4 to TRBJ1-2; D not resolved. Between the trimmed V and J ends, which lost 2 bases and 8 bases, there was a span of 12 bases. This CDR3 region has 13 residues. As DNA, the CDR3 is TGTGCCAGCAGTTTATTGGGTGGCTGGGGCTACACCTTC. Translation: CASSLLGGWGYTF.

This clonotype was seen more than once but under ten times. The rearrangement uses TRBV10-3 and TRBJ2-7; 8 nucleotides match TRBD2. V was pared by 6 bases and J by 6 bases, with 10 bases of the junction left unmatched. The CDR3 length is 14 residues. In germline, CDR1 is ENHRY, CDR2 SYGVKD. The CDR3 DNA reads TGTGCCATCAGCCCCGCGGGGGGCCGCCTCGAGCAGTACTTC. Encoded protein: CAISPAGGRLEQYF.

The chain uses TRBV6-5 and TRBJ2-3; tentatively, D is TRBD1 (6 bases). This CDR3 contains 14 residues. The germline V and J ends were trimmed by 6 bases and 0 bases, with 10 bases remaining between them. CDR1 is MNHEY and CDR2 is SVGAGI in the germline V gene. DNA for the CDR3: TGTGCCAGCAGACAGGGCCTTAGCACAGATACGCAGTATTTT. Protein sequence: CASRQGLSTDTQYF.

This rearrangement joins TRBV6-5 to TRBJ2-1; weak D call: TRBD2 (7 bases). CDR3 length: 16 amino acids. V was pared by 0 bases and J by 8 bases, with 17 bases between. Germline V CDR1 and CDR2: MNHEY, SVGAGI. CDR3 in DNA: TGTGCCAGCAGTTACTCTGAGGGGGGGCGATGGTATGAGCAGTTCTTC. This gives the protein CASSYSEGGRWYEQFF.